This T cell receptor (beta chain) stems from a study of prognosis after radiotherapy for stage I lung cancer. Study in general: It was considered that all non-small cell lung cancer patients were medically inoperable.

With respect to this clonotype: A much larger clone lies one base from this, so it may be a read error.

Two-round multiplex PCR, the amplification method, yielded TCR beta CDR3 from genomic DNA. The first round of PCR was done with primers that matched each TRBV and TRBJ gene. Universal primers were what the second PCR round used. TCRdb re-called the multiplex PCR reads through MiXCR, storing one row per CDR3 protein. The data contain tens of thousands of distinct CDR3 sequences, approximately 43% of them seen just once; the ten biggest clones take up roughly 32%. CDR3 length equals 13 residues. Germline assignment: CDR1 SGHDN and CDR2 FVKESK. The sample consisted of PBMCs, taken before or after stereotactic body radiation therapy (not recorded which). The receptor comes from a donor over 45 with non-small cell lung cancer. The V and J genes are TRBV14 and TRBJ1-1; no reliable D call. CDR3 in DNA: TGTGCCAGCAGCCACAGGTCGAACACTGAATCTTTCTTT. Translated: CASSHRSNTESFF.